These T cell receptor beta chains were read from a single sample in a study of T cell responses to AZD1222 COVID-19 vaccine. The repertoire was sequenced with immunoSEQ multiplex PCR; TCRdb's copy has only in-frame clones and lacks some. In the table there are 150,000 to 200,000 clones, roughly 94% of which are singletons. The sample consisted of peripheral blood, taken 28 days after the second AZD1222 dose. The receptors here all came from an adult who received the AZD1222 COVID-19 vaccine. The CDR3 runs from the conserved cysteine through the conserved F or W. A D gene is named only where the DNA matches it firmly. Clone size is given for some rows only: seen once, a few or many times, or a class if the clone is expanded.

j_gene,d_gene,v_gene,abundance,CDR3nt,CDR3aa
TRBJ2-6,NA,TRBV2,NA,TGTGCCAGCAGCCGGGACGGGCTCTCTGGGGCCAACGTCCTGACTTTC,CASSRDGLSGANVLTF
TRBJ1-6,TRBD1,TRBV2,NA,TGTGCCAGCACCCTACGAACAGGGGGTGAGGGTTCACCCCTCCACTTT,CASTLRTGGEGSPLHF
TRBJ1-1,NA,TRBV5-6,NA,TGTGCCAGCAGGCATAGCACTGAAGCTTTCTTT,CASRHSTEAFF
TRBJ1-2,NA,TRBV29-1,NA,TGCAGCGTTCGGGAGGGAATATGGGACTACACCTTC,CSVREGIWDYTF
TRBJ2-1,TRBD2,TRBV27,NA,TGTGCCAGCAGTCCCGCGGGACTAGCGGGAGTGGGGAGGGATGAGCAGTTCTTC,CASSPAGLAGVGRDEQFF
TRBJ2-5,NA,TRBV9,NA,TGTGCCAGCAGCGAGGGGTGGGGAGAGACCCAGTACTTC,CASSEGWGETQYF
TRBJ2-7,TRBD2,TRBV2,NA,TGTGCCAGCAGTGTGACCTGGGCGGGAGATGCCTACGAGCAGTACTTC,CASSVTWAGDAYEQYF
TRBJ2-1,TRBD1,TRBV29-1,NA,TGCAGCGTTATTTCCCAGGGGGATGAGCAGTTCTTC,CSVISQGDEQFF
TRBJ1-4,NA,TRBV4-2,once,TGTGCCAGCAGCCAAGGGGAAGGTAATGAAAAACTGTTTTTT,CASSQGEGNEKLFF
TRBJ1-1,NA,TRBV6-2/TRBV6-3,NA,TGTGCCAGCAGTAATCTTGTGGCTACGCGGATGAACACTGAAGCTTTCTTT,CASSNLVATRMNTEAFF
TRBJ1-2,NA,TRBV6-5,NA,TGTGCCAGCAGTTCCCAATCAGGGTCGGTGATCTATGGCTACACCTTC,CASSSQSGSVIYGYTF
TRBJ2-7,TRBD1,TRBV10-3,NA,TGTGCCATCAGTCAGGGGGCCCGCTCCTCCTACGAGCAGTACTTC,CAISQGARSSYEQYF
TRBJ2-1,NA,TRBV2,once,TGTGCCAGCAGTGAACAGGACTCTGAGGTGTTCTTC,CASSEQDSEVFF
TRBJ1-1,NA,TRBV1,NA,TGCACCAGCAGCCTGCAAGGTACCTCTTCCGGGCGCTTT,CTSSLQGTSSGRF
TRBJ1-3,NA,TRBV28,NA,TGTGCCACCGGGACCTTCGGAGACACCATATATTTT,CATGTFGDTIYF
TRBJ2-2,NA,TRBV30,NA,TGTGCCTGTCCCCCTAAGGGCCTTAACACCGGGGAGCTGTTTTTT,CACPPKGLNTGELFF
TRBJ2-7,TRBD2,TRBV9,NA,TGTGCCAGCAGCGCAGGGGGACTAGCGGGAGTGTTTGAGCAGTACTTC,CASSAGGLAGVFEQYF
TRBJ2-1,TRBD2,TRBV19,NA,TGTGCCAGTAGCCGCCGGATTGGGCGGGAGCCCTCCTACAATGAGCAGTTCTTC,CASSRRIGREPSYNEQFF
TRBJ2-5,TRBD2,TRBV28,NA,TGTGCCAGCAGTTCCCGAACGGGACTAGCGGGGTTACAAGAGACCCAGTACTTC,CASSSRTGLAGLQETQYF
TRBJ2-2,NA,TRBV28,NA,TGTGCCAGCCTCGACGACACCGGGGAGCTGTTTTTT,CASLDDTGELFF
TRBJ1-1,NA,TRBV18,once,TGTGCCAGCTCACCAACACAGGGAGGCGGCACTGAAGCTTTCTTT,CASSPTQGGGTEAFF
TRBJ2-1,NA,TRBV5-6,once,TGTGCCAGCGGAGGGACAGCCCTAACACAGCAGTTCTTC,CASGGTALTQQFF
TRBJ2-7,NA,TRBV9,NA,TGTGCCAGCAGCCCCCGAGAGAGCCGCGTCACCAACTCCTACGAGCAGTACTTC,CASSPRESRVTNSYEQYF
TRBJ1-2,TRBD1,TRBV7-9,few,TGTGCCAGCAGCCGGGACAGGGCAACTACTGGCTACACCTTC,CASSRDRATTGYTF
TRBJ1-5,NA,TRBV5-8,NA,TGTGCCAGCAGCTTGGTGGGGGGCAATCAGCCCCAGCATTTT,CASSLVGGNQPQHF
TRBJ2-1,NA,TRBV30,NA,TGTGTATTGGGCGGGGATCACAATGAGCAGTTCTTC,CVLGGDHNEQFF
TRBJ1-5,NA,TRBV7-9,NA,TGTGCCAGCAGCATGTCTATGACACGGGGATACAATCAGCCCCAGCATTTT,CASSMSMTRGYNQPQHF
TRBJ2-5,TRBD2,TRBV3-1/TRBV3-2,NA,TGTGCCAGCAGTCGTAGCGGGAGTTCGGGCGAGACCCAGTACTTC,CASSRSGSSGETQYF
TRBJ2-1,NA,TRBV29-1,NA,TGCAGCGTGGGGCCCAATGAGCAGTTCTTC,CSVGPNEQFF
TRBJ2-1,NA,TRBV2,NA,TGTGCCAGCAGTCAGAGGGCAGGGAAGAATGAGCAGTTCTTC,CASSQRAGKNEQFF
TRBJ2-6,NA,TRBV19,NA,TGTGCCAGTAGAGGGGATCCCCGCTCTGGGGCCAACGTCCTGACTTTC,CASRGDPRSGANVLTF
TRBJ2-1,NA,TRBV9,NA,TGTGCCAGCAGCGTAGCTGGACAGCACAATGAGCAGTTCTTC,CASSVAGQHNEQFF
TRBJ1-2,NA,TRBV2,NA,TGTGCCAGCAGCGAATCACGGGGGGCCCTTAGGGGCTACACCTTC,CASSESRGALRGYTF
TRBJ1-2,TRBD1,TRBV2,once,TGTGCCGCAGGGGCAGGGGGGTATGGCTACACCTTC,CAAGAGGYGYTF
TRBJ2-2,NA,TRBV24-1,NA,TGTGCCACCAGACCCCCCTTCGGGGAGCTGTTTTTT,CATRPPFGELFF
TRBJ1-4,TRBD1,TRBV5-1,NA,TGCGCCAGCAGCTCCTCTGGGAGCAGGGGGAATGAAAAACTGTTTTTT,CASSSSGSRGNEKLFF
TRBJ2-1,NA,TRBV5-8,NA,TGTGCCAGCAGCCTGGTCGGGGGAATTTACAATGAGCAGTTCTTC,CASSLVGGIYNEQFF
TRBJ1-5,NA,TRBV6-5,NA,TGTGCCAGCAGCAAGGGGGTCGGGGCAGGGCAGCCCCAGCATTTT,CASSKGVGAGQPQHF
TRBJ2-7,NA,TRBV12-3/TRBV12-4,NA,TGTGCCAGCAGTCATACGGCGGCCTACGAGCAGTACTTC,CASSHTAAYEQYF
TRBJ1-2,TRBD1,TRBV10-3,NA,TGTGCCATCAGTGACCGGGACAGAGGCTATGGCTACACCTTC,CAISDRDRGYGYTF
TRBJ1-6,TRBD1,TRBV5-1,NA,TGCGCCAGCAGCTTGGATATTGGACAGGAGACTTACTCACCCCTCCACTTT,CASSLDIGQETYSPLHF
TRBJ2-1,NA,TRBV7-2,NA,TGTGCCAGCAGCTTAGATCAGGGAAGGGAGCAGTTCTTC,CASSLDQGREQFF
TRBJ1-1,NA,TRBV6-5,NA,TGTGCCAGCAGTCCGAGGTCGGGGCCTGAAGCTTTCTTT,CASSPRSGPEAFF
TRBJ1-5,TRBD1,TRBV28,NA,TGTGCCAGCAGTCCGGGGACAGGGCTTCAGCCCCAGCATTTT,CASSPGTGLQPQHF
TRBJ2-2,TRBD1,TRBV6-5,NA,TGTGCCAGCAGAAAGGGACAGGGAGGGACCGGGGAGCTGTTTTTT,CASRKGQGGTGELFF